This TCR beta chain emerged from a study of OX40 agonist ivuxolimab in advanced cancers. CDR3 length: 15 amino acids. Trimming left V 2 bases short and J 6 bases short, with 14 bases between. CDR1 and CDR2 (germline): MDHEN, SYDVKM. The data were produced by immunoSEQ multiplex PCR, yet TCRdb's version contains in-frame clones alone and is incomplete. This table holds about 35,000 clones, approximately 90% found once. The specimen was CD4+ or CD8+ T cells sorted from blood, collected in a trial of the OX40 agonist ivuxolimab. The chain joins TRBV28 to TRBJ1-5; TRBD1 is a possible D gene (6 bases). The sequence was collected from an adult with an advanced solid tumor such as melanoma, head and neck, liver or kidney cancer. The DNA of the CDR3 is TGTGCCAGCAGTTTACTAATGGGGGCGGGTCAGCCCCAGCATTTT. This gives the protein CASSLLMGAGQPQHF.